Below are 7 T cell receptor beta chains sequenced from a single sample in a study of beta chain features in type 1 diabetes (dated by TCRdb to 2016 to 2019). Broader findings and caveats from the paper: In all four CD4+ subsets, TCRB CDR3 length was moderately but significantly shorter in type 1 diabetes patients.

Receptor libraries were prepared by the immunoSEQ multiplex PCR assay. The entire isolated RNA was reverse transcribed using the High Capacity cDNA Reverse Transcription Kit, and thus expressed TCRB transcripts were sequenced. What TCRdb holds here is the immuneACCESS table cut down to in-frame rearrangements. Part of the clones is not present; checked against another copy, under half of the missing clones reflect an unresolved V gene, and the others are unexplained. The sample data list about 640,000 clones, and approximately 13% of these were observed just once. Jointly, the top ten make up more than 0.1% of the sample. Their cognate antigens are unknown. The sample was naive CD4+ T cells from blood. The sample's cell subset or site, from its label and the paper: true naive CD4+ T cells. These TCRs come from a man aged 30 to 39 with type 1 diabetes.

Details on this clone: Other DNA sequences of this sample code for an identical CDR3. The chain uses TRBV20-1 and TRBJ2-5; D gene ambiguous. This CDR3 region has 11 residues. Germline values: CDR1 DFQATT, CDR2 SNEGSKA (reference sequence). The V gene lost 4 bases and the J gene lost 2 bases, with 5 bases spanning the gap. CDR3 in amino acids: CSAKDQETQYF. The DNA for the CDR3 is TGCAGTGCTAAGGATCAAGAGACCCAGTACTTC.

This clone has a handful of counts. The gene calls are TRBV29-1 and TRBJ2-2; TRBD2 agrees at 7 bases. The V gene's germline CDR1 is SQVTM and CDR2 ANQGSEA. Trimming removed 6 bases from V and 0 bases from J; junction bases left unmatched: 4. The CDR3 contains 14 residues. CDR3 amino acids: CSVGRDSNTGELFF. The CDR3 DNA reads as TGCAGCGTGGGGAGGGACTCGAACACCGGGGAGCTGTTTTTT.

The V call is TRBV11-3, the J call TRBJ2-1, with TRBD1 matching over 9 bases. Germline V gene sequence: CDR1 SGHNT, CDR2 YENEEA. This CDR3 is built from 14 residues. Losses at the gene ends were 4 bases for V and 8 bases for J; bases not matched to a gene: 6. CDR3 sequence (DNA): TGTGCCAGCAGCTCCCTGGACAGGGGCGATGAGCAGTTCTTC. Encoded protein: CASSSLDRGDEQFF. The full variable domain, in which reference TRBV11-3 and TRBJ2-1 provide the parts outside the CDR3, is EAGVVQSPRYKIIEKKQPVAFWCNPISGHNTLYWYLQNLGQGPELLIRYENEEAVDDSQLPKDRFSAERLKGVDSTLKIQPAELGDSAVYLCASSSLDRGDEQFFGPGTRLTVL.

This clone was observed a few times. CDR3 residues: CASKRGSNYGYTF. In DNA form, the CDR3 reads TGTGCCAGCAAAAGAGGCAGTAACTATGGCTACACCTTC. The V call is TRBV27, the J call TRBJ1-2; no firm D call. V lost 7 bases and J lost 1, with 10 bases in between. This CDR3 is 13 amino acids long. The germline CDR1 and CDR2 sequences are MNHEY and SMNVEV (reference sequence).

This clone was seen a few times. The J gene is TRBJ1-2, the V gene TRBV6-4; 8 bases are a match to TRBD1. This CDR3 has 15 residues. Germline trimming cut 5 bases from V and 4 bases from J; bases unmatched to any gene: 9. Germline CDR1 and CDR2: MRHNA and SNTAGT. CDR3 sequence (DNA): TGTGCCAGCAGTCCCGGGACAGGAATCGGCTATGGCTACACCTTC. This codes for CASSPGTGIGYGYTF.

This clone came up a few times. V is TRBV19 and J is TRBJ2-3, with a possible D match to TRBD2 (5 bases). The CDR3 is 13 residues long. Germline V gene lookup returns CDR1 LNHDA and CDR2 SQIVND (reference sequence). V was cut by 6 bases and J by 4 bases, with 11 bases left in between. The DNA of the CDR3 is TGTGCCAGTAGCCAAACGAGGGCAGATACGCAGTATTTT. Protein: CASSQTRADTQYF.

As concerns this clone: Other DNA sequences in this specimen translate into the identical CDR3. This chain links TRBV30 with TRBJ1-5; maybe TRBD1 (5 bases). V lost 0 bases to trimming and J lost 2 bases, with 8 bases between them. CDR3 length equals 14 residues. The germline V gene has CDR1 GTSNPN and CDR2 SVGIG (reference sequence). The CDR3 spells CAWSVQGGNQPQHF. CDR3 DNA sequence: TGTGCCTGGAGTGTACAAGGGGGCAATCAGCCCCAGCATTTT. Full variable domain (outside the CDR3, taken from reference TRBV30 and TRBJ1-5): SQTIHQWPATLVQPVGSPLSLECTVEGTSNPNLYWYRQAAGRGLQLLFYSVGIGQISSEVPQNLSASRPQDRQFILSSKKLLLSDSGFYLCAWSVQGGNQPQHFGDGTRLSIL.